Listed below are T cell receptor beta chains from one sample, sequenced in a study of T cells in Graves' hyperthyroidism and ophthalmopathy. TCRdb called the multiplex PCR reads again in MiXCR, with one record for every CDR3 protein. In the table there are approximately 210,000 distinct CDR3 sequences, approximately 17% of which are singletons. Sequencing was performed on blood. Every receptor here comes from a man aged 45-60 years with Graves' hyperthyroidism. Each CDR3 is given with its conserved first and last residue. D genes are given only for firm matches. Clone sizes are given selectively: once, few, many, or a class where the clone is expanded.

CDR3 DNA,CDR3 protein,clone size,J gene,D gene,V gene
TGTGCCAGCAGAGATAGCGGGAGGGCCGTCGAGACCCAGTACTTC,CASRDSGRAVETQYF,-,TRBJ2-5,TRBD2,TRBV6-2/TRBV6-3
TGCGCCAGCAGCCAAGTTAGCGGGGAGCAGTTCTTC,CASSQVSGEQFF,many,TRBJ2-1,TRBD2,TRBV4-1
TGCGCCAGCAGCTTTAAGAGTGTATTTACAGATACGCAGTATTTT,CASSFKSVFTDTQYF,many,TRBJ2-3,-,TRBV5-1
TGTGCCAGCAGCACCCAGCGGAGCTACGAGCAGTACTTC,CASSTQRSYEQYF,many,TRBJ2-7,-,TRBV28
TGTGCCAGCAGTTACGGGGATGTCAATGAGCAGTTCTTC,CASSYGDVNEQFF,few,TRBJ2-1,-,TRBV28
TGTGCCAGCTCTACCCGAGGTGGCTCCTACGAGCAGTACTTC,CASSTRGGSYEQYF,-,TRBJ2-7,-,TRBV12-3/TRBV12-4
TGCGCCAGCAGTCGGGGGTGGGATGAAAAACTGTTTTTT,CASSRGWDEKLFF,many,TRBJ1-4,-,TRBV5-1
TGTGCCAGCAGCCAACTCAGAGGCTATGGCTACACCTTC,CASSQLRGYGYTF,-,TRBJ1-2,-,TRBV14
TGTGCCAGTTTACCTGGATTAGGTGAGCAGTTCTTC,CASLPGLGEQFF,many,TRBJ2-1,-,TRBV28
TGTGCCAGCAGTAATCTAGCGGGAGGTACCCACAATGAGCAGTTCTTC,CASSNLAGGTHNEQFF,many,TRBJ2-1,TRBD2,TRBV27
TGCGCCAGCAGCTTTTCCCCAGGGATCGAGCAGTACTTC,CASSFSPGIEQYF,many,TRBJ2-7,-,TRBV5-1
TGTGCCAGCAGCGGGATCGGGGAAGAGACCCAGTACTTC,CASSGIGEETQYF,-,TRBJ2-5,-,TRBV7-9
TGTGCCAGCAGTCACGGGACAGGGGACCATGAGCAGTTCTTC,CASSHGTGDHEQFF,many,TRBJ2-1,TRBD1,TRBV27
TGTGCCAGCAGCTTAGTTGGAGGGCCCCAAGAGACCCAGTACTTC,CASSLVGGPQETQYF,many,TRBJ2-5,-,TRBV7-9
TGTGCCAGCAGCTTAAATCTCCAAGAGACCCAGTACTTC,CASSLNLQETQYF,-,TRBJ2-5,-,TRBV7-3
TGTGCCATCAGTGACTGGGACAATAACTATGGCTACACCTTC,CAISDWDNNYGYTF,many,TRBJ1-2,-,TRBV10-3
TGCGCCAGCAGCTCCGGGTCAGGGGGCGGAGGGAGTGAAAAACTGTTTTTT,CASSSGSGGGGSEKLFF,-,TRBJ1-4,TRBD1,TRBV5-1
TGTGCCAGCAGTGAAGACAGGGCTTCACCCCTCCACTTT,CASSEDRASPLHF,few,TRBJ1-6,-,TRBV6-1
TGTGCCAGCAGCTCGCGACTAGCGGGACTCAATGAGCAGTTCTTC,CASSSRLAGLNEQFF,few,TRBJ2-1,TRBD2,TRBV7-3
TGTGCCAGCTCACCGTACACAGATACGCAGTATTTT,CASSPYTDTQYF,many,TRBJ2-3,-,TRBV18
TGTGCCAGCAGTGAATATTCAGGGGATGAAGCTTTCTTT,CASSEYSGDEAFF,-,TRBJ1-1,-,TRBV25-1
TGCAGTGCCCCCCATGGTACAGGGTGGTACACTGAAGCTTTCTTT,CSAPHGTGWYTEAFF,-,TRBJ1-1,-,TRBV20-1
TGCAGTGCTAGAGATTGGGGGAGAAGCCCCCAAAGTTACGAGCAGTACTTC,CSARDWGRSPQSYEQYF,many,TRBJ2-7,-,TRBV20-1
TGTGCCAGCTCACCACTAGGGGAGTGGGTCTACGAGCAGTACTTC,CASSPLGEWVYEQYF,many,TRBJ2-7,-,TRBV18
TGTGCCAGCAGTCCTGACAGGGAGGTCGTCAATGAGCAGTTCTTC,CASSPDREVVNEQFF,many,TRBJ2-1,-,TRBV28